The subject of this entry is one TCR beta chain. The data belong to a study of blood T cell repertoires in COVID-19. At the level of the study: Acute and convalescent COVID-19 samples came from the United States, Italy and Spain. From T cells, B-cell-depleted T cells, or PBMCs came the material, which was cDNA or gDNA.

Here immunoSEQ multiplex PCR was the method, and the copy in TCRdb shows in-frame clones only, minus some. Of 200,000 to 250,000 clones listed, 84% are singletons. The CDR3 loop spans 16 amino acids. J lost 2 bases, V lost 4 bases, and 6 bases had no gene match. The germline gives CDR1 SGDLS, CDR2 YYNGEE. The chain is built from TRBV9 and TRBJ2-3, with 11 bases lining up with TRBD2. The material sequenced was peripheral blood. This TCR came from a man in his forties or fifties with active or convalescent COVID-19. CDR3 amino acids: CASSTGTSGDTDTQYF. The CDR3 DNA is TGTGCCAGCAGCACTGGGACTAGCGGAGACACAGATACGCAGTATTTT.